The 4 T cell receptor beta chains below all came from one sample that was sequenced in a study of Ad26.COV2.S vaccination and SARS-CoV-2 variants. TCRdb's copy holds only in-frame clones and misses some; the assay was immunoSEQ multiplex PCR. The table shows over 400,000 clones, with 90% occurring only once. Treatment here: about 20 received Ad26.COV2.S at low or high dose, single or two shots; 5 received placebo; per-sample allocation not given. On day 63 after the first injection, vaccine and placebo recipients gave samples. The specimen was peripheral blood, collected in a trial of Ad26.COV2.S vaccine versus placebo. Receptors were obtained from a person aged 18-65 years who received the Ad26.COV2.S COVID-19 vaccine or a placebo.

V gene TRBV27 combines with J gene TRBJ2-7, with D possibly being TRBD1 (5 bases). Germline V gene data show CDR1 as MNHEY and CDR2 as SMNVEV (reference sequence). This CDR3 spans 13 amino acids. V dropped 2 bases and J dropped 2 bases, with 7 bases sitting between them. CDR3 DNA: TGTGCCAGCAGTTTAGAAGGGGCCTACGAGCAGTACTTC. Translated: CASSLEGAYEQYF.

This clone occurred a few times. This rearrangement joins TRBV20-1 to TRBJ2-4, with TRBD2 matching over 7 bases. J lost 5 bases, V lost 6 bases, and 1 base had no gene match. CDR3 length: 11 residues. Germline V gives CDR1 DFQATT, CDR2 SNEGSKA (reference sequence). In nucleotides, the CDR3 is TGCAGTGCGCTAGCGGAAAACATTCAGTACTTC. Protein product: CSALAENIQYF.

The rearrangement uses TRBV29-1 and TRBJ2-4; D is unresolved. V lost 3 bases to trimming and J lost 7 bases, with 10 bases between them. Germline values: CDR1 SQVTM, CDR2 ANQGSEA. The CDR3 covers 12 residues. The CDR3 DNA reads as TGCAGCGTTGAGTTGGGTATTAACATTCAGTACTTC. Translating gives CSVELGINIQYF. Variable domain in full (rest from reference TRBV29-1 and TRBJ2-4): SAVISQKPSRDICQRGTSLTIQCQVDSQVTMMFWYRQQPGQSLTLIATANQGSEATYESGFVIDKFPISRPNLTFSTLTVSNMSPEDSSIYLCSVELGINIQYFGAGTRLSVL.

This chain joins TRBV27 and TRBJ2-3; D possibly corresponds to TRBD1 (6 bases). CDR3 length: 16 residues. Germline CDR1 and CDR2: MNHEY and SMNVEV (reference sequence). Trimming left V 1 base short and J 1 base short, with 12 bases between. CDR3 sequence (DNA): TGTGCCAGCAGTTTATTTAGCCCAGGGGGCACAGATACGCAGTATTTT. This encodes CASSLFSPGGTDTQYF.